The 7 T cell receptor beta chains in this list originate from one sample, sequenced in a study of shared clonotypes between healthy human individuals. Assay: immunoSEQ multiplex PCR; the TCRdb copy retains only in-frame clones and omits some. The repertoire holds 2,500,000 or so clones, with more than 90% as singletons. The sample was naive CD4+ T cells sorted from blood. Subset in this sample: CD45RA+ positively selected. The receptors were sampled from a man younger than 35 in good health.

This clone was found once. Other DNA sequences from this sample encode an identical CDR3 as well. The rearrangement links TRBV5-1 to TRBJ2-5; 12 bases line up with TRBD1. Germline trimming cut 2 bases from V and 5 bases from J; bases unmatched to any gene: 4. Germline V gene lookup returns CDR1 SGHRS and CDR2 YFSETQ. The CDR3 runs 15 residues. The CDR3 protein is CASSLGTGGQETQYF. The CDR3 DNA follows: TGCGCCAGCAGCTTAGGGACAGGGGGCCAGGAGACCCAGTACTTC.

The chain recombines TRBV19 with TRBJ1-6; D uncertain. CDR1 is LNHDA and CDR2 is SQIVND in the germline V gene (reference sequence). This CDR3 has 14 amino acids. V was clipped by 1 base and J by 7 bases, with 8 bases between them. The CDR3 DNA follows: TGTGCCAGTAGTATAGGTGGGAACAATTCACCCCTCCACTTT. It is translated as CASSIGGNNSPLHF.

The rearrangement links TRBV6-6 to TRBJ1-6; maybe TRBD1 (6 bases). Trimming cost V 4 bases and J 6 bases, with 7 bases left between them. The CDR3 has 13 residues. Germline loops: CDR1 MNHNY, CDR2 SVGAGI (reference sequence). The CDR3 coding sequence is TGTGCCAGCAGTTTGGGGGCTAATTCACCCCTCCACTTT. It codes for CASSLGANSPLHF.

The chain is built from TRBV10-3 and TRBJ1-4; a possible D gene is TRBD1 (6 bases). The CDR3 extends over 14 amino acids. The ends were cut back, 3 bases at V and 8 bases at J, with 13 bases in the middle. Germline lookup yields CDR1 ENHRY and CDR2 SYGVKD. The DNA of the CDR3 is TGTGCCATCAGTGAATTACAGGGACGGGAAAAACTGTTTTTT. This sequence encodes CAISELQGREKLFF.

The DNA for the CDR3 is TGCGCCAGCAGCCCCACAGGGGGCGCGGTCACCGGGGAGCTGTTTTTT. Amino acid sequence: CASSPTGGAVTGELFF. The chain carries TRBV5-1 and TRBJ2-2; the match to TRBD1 covers 9 bases. This CDR3 comprises 16 residues. The ends lost 4 bases at V and 4 bases at J; junction bases unmatched: 8. Germline V gene sequence: CDR1 SGHRS, CDR2 YFSETQ.

The J gene is TRBJ2-7, the V gene TRBV6-1; tentative D call: TRBD2 (5 bases). Trimming shortened V by 6 bases and J by 3 bases, and 18 bases separated the two germline ends. The CDR3 spans 15 residues. The germline V gene encodes CDR1 MNHNS and CDR2 SASEGT. This CDR3 reads CASSQAEWVIYEQYF. For the CDR3, the DNA is TGTGCCAGCAGCCAAGCGGAGTGGGTTATCTACGAGCAGTACTTC.

This clone was observed a handful of times. The chain carries TRBV5-1 and TRBJ1-1; D is unresolved. From germline, CDR1 is SGHRS and CDR2 YFSETQ. V was trimmed by 4 bases and J by 4 bases, leaving 17 bases between them. The CDR3 contains 15 residues. The CDR3 DNA follows: TGCGCCAGCAGCGCGGTCCAACCCTCAGGCACTGAAGCTTTCTTT. As protein: CASSAVQPSGTEAFF.